These 2 T cell receptor beta chains originate from one sample sequenced in a study of blood T cell repertoires in COVID-19. Here immunoSEQ multiplex PCR was the method, and the copy in TCRdb shows in-frame clones only, minus some. This table holds about 300,000 clones, around 86% found once. Sequencing was performed on PBMCs or T cells enriched from blood (not recorded which). All receptors derive from a woman between 18 and 29 years old who had recovered from COVID-19.

This chain uses TRBV3-1 (or the pseudogene TRBV3-2) with TRBJ1-1; no definite D call. Trimming pared 1 base from V and 1 base from J, leaving 10 bases between. The germline gives CDR1 LGHDT, CDR2 YNNKEL (reference sequence). The CDR3 is made up of 15 amino acids. The CDR3 loop is CASSQVLFRNTEAFF. The CDR3 coding sequence is TGTGCCAGCAGCCAAGTGTTATTCAGGAACACTGAAGCTTTCTTT.

This chain connects TRBV9 to TRBJ2-3; 7 bases align to TRBD2. CDR3 length: 18 residues. V shed 2 bases, J shed 4 bases, and the junction held 16 bases outside the gene matches. CDR1 and CDR2 from the germline V gene are SGDLS and YYNGEE. The CDR3 DNA is TGTGCCAGCAGCGTCGAATTGGGAGGGCTCGCTAGCGCAGATACGCAGTATTTT. Translation: CASSVELGGLASADTQYF.